One T cell receptor beta chain is described in this entry. J was trimmed by 4 bases and V by 8 bases; bases with no gene match: 9. Per germline, CDR1 LNHDA and CDR2 SQIVND (reference sequence). The CDR3 loop spans 14 amino acids. The source of the sample is a study of blood T cell repertoires in COVID-19. Study-wide context: PBMCs, B-cell-depleted T cells, or T cells were the source of the cDNA or gDNA that made up the material.

Data came from immunoSEQ multiplex PCR; TCRdb stores just in-frame clones and leaves some out. Of 200,000 to 250,000 clones detected, roughly nine tenths appear once; the ten largest clones hold over 9.5%. This TCR was sampled from a woman under 30 who had recovered from COVID-19. Source material: peripheral blood. V and J are TRBV19 and TRBJ1-2; 8 bases agree with TRBD1. In DNA, the CDR3 is TGTGCCAGTTCTAAGGGACAGGACGTCTATGGCTACACCTTC. It translates to CASSKGQDVYGYTF.